This TCR beta chain was profiled in a study of CD8 T cells in Susac syndrome (dated by TCRdb to between 2019 and 2020). Study-wide context: Repertoire sequencing was used to test whether CD8+ T cell activation and differentiation in Susac syndrome was antigen driven. Here is what the overall study found, with its caveats: The TCR sequencing and HLA analysis was acknowledged to have included a relatively small number of individuals.

About this clonotype itself: Its target antigen remains unknown. Base qualities are not at hand, and no much larger clone is one base apart.

RNA was extracted using the RNeasy kit, and about 0.45 to 1 microgram was reverse transcribed with random hexamers. The immunoSEQ multiplex PCR assay, covering 54 Vbeta and 13 Jbeta segments, was used to amplify TCR beta CDR3 regions. Bias from PCR amplification was corrected by using a synthetic template baseline for primer optimization and for computational correction. Concerning the study's data processing: Only productive sequences were kept, with reads annotated to V, D and J genes according to IMGT and analyzed in immunoSEQ Analyzer. Clonality was calculated as one minus the Shannon entropy normalized by log2 of the number of productive unique sequences. For each patient and control, public and private clones were evaluated among the 100 most prevalent clones. Susac-specific clones were defined as absent from healthy and MS cohorts, 850 to 1,300 published viral clones and other ImmuneACCESS disease sequences. The public reads were run again by TCRdb, first through fastp at Q25 and then through MiXCR, and only productive beta chains were kept. When rows share a CDR3 protein, they turn into one entry using the most common DNA and genes. For this entry, the V and J calls and clone size follow TCRdb and not the study's own pipeline. The sample contains about 200,000 distinct CDR3 sequences, approximately 96% of them found a single time. The top ten hold 0.093% of the sample.

From the germline V gene, CDR1 is MDHEN and CDR2 is SYDVKM. Inclusive of the bounding cysteine and phenylalanine, the CDR3 is 13 residues long. The retained sequence is limited to the CDR3, 39 bases, with the frame set at the first base. V is shortened by 5 bases, J by 4 bases, and the region joining them spans 11 bases. High-throughput TCR beta sequencing profiled peripheral blood CD8+ and CD4+ T cells from healthy donors, Susac syndrome patients and multiple sclerosis patients. The multiple sclerosis controls were treatment-naive patients who had stable or active relapsing-remitting disease and met the revised McDonald criteria. Bulk CD8+ and CD4+ T cells were purified by magnetic negative isolation, while CD8+ TEMRA cells were enriched using FACS. Blood was collected in EDTA tubes and processed within 24 hours, with PBMCs isolated through density gradient centrifugation. PBMCs intended for TCR sequencing were cryopreserved in liquid nitrogen and were subsequently thawed in a 37 degrees C water bath. The sorted or isolated CD4+, CD8+ and CD8+ TEMRA cells reached a purity of at least 90%.

The sequence joins TRBV28 to TRBJ1-1, with no confident D gene call. The sequencing sample was made of CD4+ T cells from PBMCs. The sequence came from a human donor with multiple sclerosis. The CDR3 protein: CASSPPGLTEAFF. The DNA sequence follows: TGTGCCAGCAGTCCCCCCGGCCTCACTGAAGCTTTCTTT. Joined to the reference TRBV28 and TRBJ1-1 proteins, this CDR3 gives the full variable domain: DVKVTQSSRYLVKRTGEKVFLECVQDMDHENMFWYRQDPGLGLRLIYFSYDVKMKEKGDIPEGYSVSREKKERFSLILESASTNQTSMYLCASSPPGLTEAFFGQGTRLTVV.